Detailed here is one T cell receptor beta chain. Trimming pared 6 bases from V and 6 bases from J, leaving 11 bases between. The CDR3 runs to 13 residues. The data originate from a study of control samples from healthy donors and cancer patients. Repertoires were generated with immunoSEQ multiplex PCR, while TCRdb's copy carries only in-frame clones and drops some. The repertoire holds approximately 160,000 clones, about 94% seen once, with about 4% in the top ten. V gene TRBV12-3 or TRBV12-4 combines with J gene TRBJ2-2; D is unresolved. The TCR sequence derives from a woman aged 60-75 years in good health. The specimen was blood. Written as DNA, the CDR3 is TGTGCCAGCAGCCTCCTTCAGTCCGGGGAGCTGTTTTTT. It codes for CASSLLQSGELFF.